The rows below give T cell receptor beta chains drawn from one sample of a study of CD8 T cells in ankylosing spondylitis. TCRdb re-analysed the 5' RACE reads in MiXCR, keeping a single row per CDR3 protein. The sample lists about 240,000 distinct CDR3 sequences, around 11% seen once, with less than 7% in the top ten. Sequenced: blood, either unsorted or a sorted T cell fraction (not recorded which). The receptors originated from a male donor with ankylosing spondylitis or in good health (not recorded which). Both conserved end residues are part of each CDR3. D genes are given only for firm matches. Size is omitted from some rows. Given values are once, few, many or a class for expanded clones.

clone_size: many
v_call: TRBV28
j_call: TRBJ2-1
d_call: -
cdr3_aa: CASTGPLYNEQFF
cdr3_nt: TGTGCCAGCACGGGACCCCTCTACAATGAGCAGTTCTTC

clone_size: -
v_call: TRBV7-2
j_call: TRBJ2-2
d_call: -
cdr3_aa: CASSSPAGELFF
cdr3_nt: TGTGCCAGCAGCTCCCCAGCCGGGGAGCTGTTTTTT

clone_size: many
v_call: TRBV5-1
j_call: TRBJ1-6
d_call: -
cdr3_aa: CASSLRGGGNNSPLHF
cdr3_nt: TGCGCCAGCAGCTTGAGGGGGGGGGGAAATAATTCACCCCTCCACTTT

clone_size: many
v_call: TRBV5-1
j_call: TRBJ2-3
d_call: -
cdr3_aa: CASSPGLAFSQYF
cdr3_nt: TGCGCCAGCAGCCCGGGACTGGCCTTTTCGCAGTATTTT

clone_size: -
v_call: TRBV7-8
j_call: TRBJ2-5
d_call: -
cdr3_aa: CASSLYRAETQYF
cdr3_nt: TGTGCCAGCAGCTTATACAGGGCCGAGACCCAGTACTTC

clone_size: -
v_call: TRBV4-1
j_call: TRBJ2-7
d_call: -
cdr3_aa: CASSQRTPYEQYF
cdr3_nt: TGCGCCAGCAGCCAACGGACGCCATACGAGCAGTACTTC

clone_size: few
v_call: TRBV3-1
j_call: TRBJ2-2
d_call: -
cdr3_aa: CASSPPGDTGELFF
cdr3_nt: TGTGCCAGCTCCCCCCCCGGGGACACCGGGGAGCTGTTTTTT

clone_size: once
v_call: TRBV25-1
j_call: TRBJ2-1
d_call: TRBD1
cdr3_aa: CASSDSETGPRETQFF
cdr3_nt: TGTGCCAGCAGTGATTCTGAGACAGGGCCCCGAGAGACCCAGTTCTTC

clone_size: many
v_call: TRBV12-3/TRBV12-4
j_call: TRBJ1-5
d_call: TRBD1
cdr3_aa: CASSLDAGGERPQHF
cdr3_nt: TGTGCCAGCAGTTTGGACGCAGGGGGCGAAAGGCCCCAGCATTTT

clone_size: many
v_call: TRBV6-4
j_call: TRBJ2-3
d_call: TRBD1
cdr3_aa: CASSAADTGVDTQYF
cdr3_nt: TGTGCCAGCAGTGCCGCCGACACAGGGGTCGATACGCAGTATTTT

clone_size: many
v_call: TRBV5-1
j_call: TRBJ2-1
d_call: -
cdr3_aa: CASSSSSYNEQFF
cdr3_nt: TGCGCCAGCAGCTCCAGCTCCTACAATGAGCAGTTCTTC

clone_size: many
v_call: TRBV11-2
j_call: TRBJ2-5
d_call: -
cdr3_aa: CASSFRTRIEETQYF
cdr3_nt: TGTGCCAGCAGCTTCCGGACTCGTATCGAAGAGACCCAGTACTTC

clone_size: -
v_call: TRBV4-1
j_call: TRBJ2-5
d_call: -
cdr3_aa: CASSQGNRDQETQYF
cdr3_nt: TGCGCCAGCAGCCAAGGGAACAGGGACCAAGAGACCCAGTACTTC

clone_size: many
v_call: TRBV5-1
j_call: TRBJ1-2
d_call: -
cdr3_aa: CASSLVDSNYGYTF
cdr3_nt: TGCGCCAGCAGCTTGGTGGACTCTAACTATGGCTACACCTTC

clone_size: many
v_call: TRBV5-1
j_call: TRBJ2-7
d_call: TRBD1
cdr3_aa: CASSPGTGVHEQYF
cdr3_nt: TGCGCCAGCAGCCCCGGGACAGGGGTCCACGAGCAGTACTTC

clone_size: -
v_call: TRBV29-1
j_call: TRBJ2-1
d_call: -
cdr3_aa: CSVSGANGDEQFF
cdr3_nt: TGCAGCGTCTCAGGGGCCAACGGCGATGAGCAGTTCTTC

clone_size: many
v_call: TRBV5-1
j_call: TRBJ1-1
d_call: -
cdr3_aa: CASSPAASYTEAFF
cdr3_nt: TGCGCCAGCAGCCCAGCAGCATCCTACACTGAAGCTTTCTTT

clone_size: many
v_call: TRBV7-9
j_call: TRBJ2-1
d_call: -
cdr3_aa: CASSESSYNEQFF
cdr3_nt: TGTGCCAGCAGTGAGAGCTCCTACAATGAGCAGTTCTTC

clone_size: -
v_call: TRBV3-1
j_call: TRBJ2-1
d_call: -
cdr3_aa: CASSQDTDEQFF
cdr3_nt: TGTGCCAGCAGCCAAGACACGGATGAGCAGTTCTTC

clone_size: few
v_call: TRBV6-1
j_call: TRBJ2-7
d_call: -
cdr3_aa: CASNIPGIIPYEQYF
cdr3_nt: TGTGCCAGCAATATCCCGGGCATCATCCCCTACGAGCAGTACTTC

clone_size: many
v_call: TRBV5-1
j_call: TRBJ2-7
d_call: -
cdr3_aa: CASSPGHDSYEQYF
cdr3_nt: TGCGCCAGCAGCCCTGGACATGACTCCTACGAGCAGTACTTC

clone_size: many
v_call: TRBV7-8
j_call: TRBJ2-2
d_call: -
cdr3_aa: CASSLGDNTGELFF
cdr3_nt: TGTGCCAGCAGCTTAGGAGATAACACCGGGGAGCTGTTTTTT

clone_size: -
v_call: TRBV6-4
j_call: TRBJ2-1
d_call: TRBD2
cdr3_aa: CASAGTSGKSDEQFF
cdr3_nt: TGTGCCAGCGCCGGGACTAGCGGGAAGTCAGATGAGCAGTTCTTC

clone_size: many
v_call: TRBV20-1
j_call: TRBJ2-3
d_call: -
cdr3_aa: CSAKGGLSTDTQYF
cdr3_nt: TGCAGTGCTAAAGGGGGACTGAGCACAGATACGCAGTATTTT

clone_size: few
v_call: TRBV10-1
j_call: TRBJ2-3
d_call: TRBD2
cdr3_aa: CASSESISRGGTDTQYF
cdr3_nt: TGCGCCAGCAGTGAGTCGATTTCACGGGGGGGCACAGATACGCAGTATTTT

clone_size: few
v_call: TRBV4-2
j_call: TRBJ2-2
d_call: -
cdr3_aa: CASSPGITGELFF
cdr3_nt: TGTGCCAGCAGCCCTGGGATCACCGGGGAGCTGTTTTTT

clone_size: many
v_call: TRBV7-2
j_call: TRBJ2-3
d_call: TRBD2
cdr3_aa: CASSGPRGRENTDTQYF
cdr3_nt: TGTGCCAGCAGCGGACCCAGAGGGCGGGAGAACACAGATACGCAGTATTTT

clone_size: -
v_call: TRBV11-2
j_call: TRBJ2-1
d_call: -
cdr3_aa: CASSLTYNEQFF
cdr3_nt: TGTGCCAGCAGCCTCACGTACAATGAGCAGTTCTTC

clone_size: few
v_call: TRBV5-6
j_call: TRBJ2-1
d_call: -
cdr3_aa: CASSPGLDRSYNEQFF
cdr3_nt: TGTGCCAGCAGCCCTGGACTGGATCGCTCCTACAATGAGCAGTTCTTC